The 16 T cell receptor beta chains below come from one sample, sequenced in a study of blood T cell repertoires in COVID-19. This table comes from immunoSEQ multiplex PCR, and its TCRdb copy is limited to in-frame clones, with some not included. The table lists around 220,000 clones, roughly 80% of them singletons. Sequenced material: peripheral blood. These TCRs come from a woman older than 75 with acute or convalescent COVID-19.

The J gene is TRBJ2-1, the V gene TRBV5-4, with a possible D match to TRBD2 (5 bases). The ends were cut back, 1 base at V and 5 bases at J, with 16 bases in the middle. CDR1 SGHNT and CDR2 YYREEE come from the germline V gene (reference sequence). This CDR3 has 16 amino acids. As DNA, the CDR3 is TGTGCCAGCAGCTTGTCCATGTCCGGGGTTCACAATGAGCAGTTCTTC. It codes for CASSLSMSGVHNEQFF.

The genes are TRBV7-9 and TRBJ1-5; D might be TRBD1 (5 bases). There are 15 residues in the CDR3. The ends were cut back, 1 base at V and 2 bases at J, with 9 bases in the middle. Germline lookup yields CDR1 SEHNR and CDR2 FQNEAQ (reference sequence). This CDR3 reads CASSLGRQRNQPQHF. CDR3 in DNA: TGTGCCAGCAGCTTAGGCCGACAGCGCAATCAGCCCCAGCATTTT.

This chain links TRBV19 with TRBJ1-2; 10 bases align to TRBD1. Trimming cost V 2 bases and J 0 bases; bases outside gene matches: 9. Germline assignment: CDR1 LNHDA and CDR2 SQIVND (reference sequence). The CDR3 is 18 residues long. CDR3 residues: CASSITGTGVRPNYGYTF. CDR3 bases: TGTGCCAGTAGTATAACCGGGACAGGGGTTAGGCCTAACTATGGCTACACCTTC. Full variable domain (outside the CDR3, taken from reference TRBV19 and TRBJ1-2): DGGITQSPKYLFRKEGQNVTLSCEQNLNHDAMYWYRQDPGQGLRLIYYSQIVNDFQKGDIAEGYSVSREKKESFPLTVTSAQKNPTAFYLCASSITGTGVRPNYGYTFGSGTRLTVV.

This clone appeared a few times. The CDR3 is CASSHLADTQYF. CDR3 in DNA: TGTGCCAGCAGCCACCTAGCAGATACGCAGTATTTT. V is TRBV3-1 (or the pseudogene TRBV3-2) and J is TRBJ2-3; D remains ambiguous. There are 12 residues in the CDR3. Looked up from germline, CDR1 is LGHDT and CDR2 is YNNKEL (reference sequence). The ends were cut back, 3 bases at V and 4 bases at J, with 5 bases in the middle.

The chain carries TRBV7-6 and TRBJ2-7, with TRBD2 identical over 9 bases. V shed 2 bases and J 0 bases; nucleotides not matched to a gene: 2. The CDR3 is made up of 15 amino acids. Germline V gives CDR1 SGHVS, CDR2 FNYEAQ. CDR3 residues: CASSLTLAGSYEQYF. The CDR3 region has the DNA TGTGCCAGCAGCTTAACACTAGCGGGCTCCTACGAGCAGTACTTC.

The CDR3 protein is CAWSVEGQGYNEQYF. DNA of the CDR3: TGTGCCTGGAGTGTGGAAGGGCAGGGTTACAACGAGCAGTACTTC. This rearrangement joins TRBV30 to TRBJ2-7, with D possibly TRBD1 on 5 matching bases. Germline CDR1 reads GTSNPN; CDR2 reads SVGIG (reference sequence). The length of the CDR3 is 15 residues. V lost 0 bases and J 5 bases, leaving 17 bases between the germline ends.

The V and J genes are TRBV2 and TRBJ1-1; 7 bases map to TRBD1. CDR1 is SNHLY, CDR2 FYNNEI, per germline. Trimming took 5 bases from V and 3 from J; bases not matched to a gene: 3. This CDR3 contains 13 residues. The CDR3, as DNA: TGTGCCAGCAGTTCGGACAGGCACACTGAAGCTTTCTTT. The encoded protein is CASSSDRHTEAFF.

The V call is TRBV27, the J call TRBJ2-3; TRBD2 aligns across 8 bases. Germline-derived CDR1 and CDR2 are MNHEY and SMNVEV (reference sequence). V lost 5 bases to trimming and J lost 3 bases; unmatched junction nucleotides: 1. The length of the CDR3 is 13 residues. The CDR3 nucleotides are TGTGCCAGCAGTACTAGCGGAACAGATACGCAGTATTTT. Its translation: CASSTSGTDTQYF.

The rearrangement joins TRBV18 to TRBJ2-7, with TRBD1 identical over 7 bases. The CDR3 has 15 residues. The V and J ends lost 2 bases and 3 bases, in that order; junction bases with no gene match: 7. Looked up from germline, CDR1 is KGHSH and CDR2 is LQKENI. The DNA for the CDR3 is TGTGCCAGCTCACCATTGGACAGGCCCGACTACGAGCAGTACTTC. Translating gives CASSPLDRPDYEQYF.

This chain uses TRBV7-3 with TRBJ2-3; D is undetermined. Trimming pared 5 bases from V and 2 bases from J, leaving 11 bases between. The CDR3 extends over 14 amino acids. Looked up from germline, CDR1 is SGHTA and CDR2 is FQGTGA. The CDR3, as DNA: TGTGCCAGCAGCGCTCCTGGGCACACAGATACGCAGTATTTT. It specifies CASSAPGHTDTQYF.

This CDR3 is CASSGTRAHYSDNEQFF. The CDR3 bases are TGCGCCAGCAGCGGGACTCGGGCCCACTATTCCGACAATGAGCAGTTCTTC. V gene TRBV5-1 combines with J gene TRBJ2-1, with D possibly TRBD2 on 6 matching bases. CDR1 and CDR2 from the germline V gene are SGHRS and YFSETQ. This CDR3 is built from 17 residues. V lost 4 bases to trimming and J lost 5 bases, with 22 bases between them.

The rearrangement joins TRBV28 to TRBJ1-2, with 10 bases that match TRBD1. Germline trimming cut 0 bases from V and 4 bases from J; bases unmatched to any gene: 5. Per germline, CDR1 MDHEN and CDR2 SYDVKM. The length of the CDR3 is 16 residues. CDR3 in amino acids: CASSLWTGGPIYGYTF. The CDR3 region has the DNA TGTGCCAGCAGTTTATGGACAGGGGGCCCCATCTATGGCTACACCTTC.

The chain has TRBV5-1 and TRBJ1-1; D unresolved. The CDR3 is made up of 14 amino acids. Per germline, CDR1 SGHRS and CDR2 YFSETQ. V was shortened by 3 bases and J by 4 bases, with 13 bases between the two germline ends. The CDR3 sequence: CASSSETKVTEAFF. The DNA for the CDR3 is TGCGCCAGCAGCTCGGAGACGAAGGTCACTGAAGCTTTCTTT.

The rearrangement links TRBV28 to TRBJ1-1, with a possible D match to TRBD1 (6 bases). Between the trimmed V and J ends, which lost 8 bases and 11 bases, there was a span of 21 bases. Germline-derived CDR1 and CDR2 are MDHEN and SYDVKM. CDR3 length equals 13 residues. CDR3 sequence: CASQTQGFFWAFF. The CDR3 coding sequence is TGTGCCAGCCAAACGCAGGGGTTCTTCTGGGCTTTCTTT.

The chain uses TRBV21-1 and TRBJ1-2; TRBD1, the table's D call, lacks a check against the DNA. TRBV21-1 is tagged as a pseudogene. The CDR3 has 14 amino acids. The CDR3 coding sequence is TGTGCCAGCAGCAAGGGACAGGCTCTATGCGGCTACACCTTC. Its translation is CASSKGQALCGYTF.

The chain has TRBV5-1 and TRBJ2-3; 9 bases are shared with TRBD2. Germline trimming cut 1 base from V and 1 base from J; bases unmatched to any gene: 10. The germline gives CDR1 SGHRS, CDR2 YFSETQ. The CDR3 loop spans 18 amino acids. The CDR3 bases are TGCGCCAGCAGCTTGCGGACTAGCGCCGACGGGCGCACAGATACGCAGTATTTT. Protein product: CASSLRTSADGRTDTQYF.